The T cell receptor beta chain described here comes from a study of neoadjuvant nivolumab and ipilimumab in lung cancer. Study results and caveats: TCR clonality did not significantly correlate with pathologic tumor regression. Only two of four nivolumab-treated tumors gained richness and clonality by surgery. Blood richness before therapy tracked richness in tumors resected after neoadjuvant therapy.

Sequenced by immunoSEQ multiplex PCR; TCRdb stores in-frame clones only, minus some. This sample yields 25,000 or so clones, of which 75% to 85% are seen a single time; about 5% belongs to the top ten. Worth noting for this clone: Its target is not known.

Trimming removed 3 bases from V and 6 bases from J, with 16 bases in between. Per the germline V gene, CDR1 is KGHSH and CDR2 is LQKENI. This CDR3 has 15 residues. The sequences come from tumor tissue, collected after neoadjuvant nivolumab, alone or with ipilimumab, at or shortly before surgery. V and J are TRBV18 and TRBJ2-3; possibly TRBD1 or TRBD2 for D (7 bases each). The sequence came from an adult with non-small cell lung cancer. In nucleotides, the CDR3 is TGTGCCAGCTCACCTCAGGGGGGGTCCCTCGATACGCAGTATTTT. Translating it yields CASSPQGGSLDTQYF.